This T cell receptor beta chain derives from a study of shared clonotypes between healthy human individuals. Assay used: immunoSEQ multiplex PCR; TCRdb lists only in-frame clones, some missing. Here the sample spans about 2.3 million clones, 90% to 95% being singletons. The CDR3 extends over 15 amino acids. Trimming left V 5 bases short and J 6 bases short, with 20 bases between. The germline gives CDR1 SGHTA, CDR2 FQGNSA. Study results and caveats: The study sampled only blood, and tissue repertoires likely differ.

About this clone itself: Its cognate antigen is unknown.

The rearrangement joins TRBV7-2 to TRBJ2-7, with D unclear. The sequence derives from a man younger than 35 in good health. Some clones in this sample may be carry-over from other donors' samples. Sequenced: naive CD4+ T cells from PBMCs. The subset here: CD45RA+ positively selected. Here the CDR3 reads CASSIGPSSVAEQYF. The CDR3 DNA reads TGTGCCAGCAGCATAGGACCGTCCAGCGTCGCCGAGCAGTACTTC.